Each of the 13 T cell receptor beta chains below was sequenced from the same sample in a study of blood T cell repertoires in COVID-19. Profiling relied on immunoSEQ multiplex PCR, and the TCRdb table lists in-frame clones only, not all of them. In the table there are over 200,000 clones, approximately 87% of which are singletons. The sample taken for sequencing was peripheral blood. The receptors derive from a woman in her 70s with active or convalescent COVID-19.

This clone was seen once. This CDR3 reads CASHTGGAEDTQYF. The CDR3 DNA reads as TGCGCCAGCCACACAGGGGGGGCAGAAGATACGCAGTATTTT. The gene calls are TRBV5-1 and TRBJ2-3; a possible D gene is TRBD1 (8 bases). Trimming cost V 7 bases and J 5 bases, with 17 bases left between them. The CDR3 has 14 residues. Germline-derived CDR1 and CDR2 are SGHRS and YFSETQ.

A few counts support this clone. This chain joins TRBV7-9 and TRBJ2-1; 8 nucleotides line up with TRBD1. This CDR3 has 11 amino acids. Germline V gene data show CDR1 as SEHNR and CDR2 as FQNEAQ (reference sequence). The V and J ends lost 5 bases and 12 bases, in that order; junction bases with no gene match: 3. The CDR3 protein is CASSQTGGQFF. The CDR3 DNA follows: TGTGCCAGCAGCCAAACAGGGGGGCAGTTCTTC.

This rearrangement joins TRBV5-6 to TRBJ2-7, with a weak D call TRBD2 (5 bases). CDR1 and CDR2 (germline): SGHDT, YYEEEE. The V gene lost 4 bases and the J gene lost 3 bases, with 8 bases spanning the gap. CDR3 length: 12 amino acids. Here the CDR3 reads CASSADFYEQYF. CDR3 nucleotides: TGTGCCAGCAGCGCGGACTTCTACGAGCAGTACTTC.

V usage is TRBV3-1 (or the pseudogene TRBV3-2) and J usage is TRBJ2-2, with D tentatively TRBD2 (5 bases). The CDR3 spans 15 residues. Deletions cut 0 bases from V and 7 bases from J, with 12 bases between. Germline V gene data show CDR1 as LGHDT and CDR2 as YNNKEL (reference sequence). CDR3 nucleotide sequence: TGTGCCAGCAGCCAAGATTCCGACCGGGGCGGGGAGCTGTTTTTT. Residues: CASSQDSDRGGELFF.

The J gene is TRBJ2-2, the V gene TRBV9; 7 bases line up with TRBD1. The germline gives CDR1 SGDLS, CDR2 YYNGEE. Unmatched junction bases numbered 0, after V lost 0 bases and J lost 4 bases. This CDR3 contains 14 residues. The CDR3: CASSVGQGTGELFF. The CDR3 region has the DNA TGTGCCAGCAGCGTAGGACAGGGCACCGGGGAGCTGTTTTTT.

This clone was counted a single time. The genes are TRBV15 and TRBJ2-5; 7 positions agree with TRBD2. The germline gives CDR1 LNHNV, CDR2 YYDKDF (reference sequence). CDR3 length equals 13 residues. The V and J ends lost 8 bases and 4 bases, in that order; junction bases with no gene match: 7. The CDR3, as DNA: TGTGCCACCCGGCGCGGGGGAACAGAGACCCAGTACTTC. Residues: CATRRGGTETQYF.

The V gene is TRBV28, the J gene TRBJ1-2, with TRBD1 as a possible D gene (5 bases). CDR3 length equals 14 residues. Germline lookup yields CDR1 MDHEN and CDR2 SYDVKM. V lost 6 bases and J lost 8, with 19 bases in between. The CDR3 DNA reads TGTGCCAGCAGATCGGGGGGGACGATTGAAGGCTACACCTTC. It codes for CASRSGGTIEGYTF.

This sequence joins TRBV28 and TRBJ1-1, with D possibly TRBD1 on 5 matching bases. Trimming removed 6 bases from V and 10 bases from J, with 24 bases in between. CDR3 length: 15 amino acids. In germline, CDR1 is MDHEN, CDR2 SYDVKM. The CDR3 is CASSRPGRGDIGAFF. The CDR3 coding sequence is TGTGCCAGCAGCCGCCCAGGACGGGGGGATATTGGAGCTTTCTTT.

The V call is TRBV18, the J call TRBJ2-1; TRBD2 matches at 10 bases. Germline CDR1 KGHSH, CDR2 LQKENI. This CDR3 region has 15 residues. V shed 7 bases and J 5 bases; nucleotides not matched to a gene: 8. The CDR3 nucleotides are TGTGCCAGCTTTGGCCGGACTAGCGGAGACAATGAGCAGTTCTTC. Encoded protein: CASFGRTSGDNEQFF.

This rearrangement joins TRBV7-2 to TRBJ1-3; D gene unclear. Per germline, CDR1 SGHTA and CDR2 FQGNSA. This CDR3 spans 16 amino acids. V lost 2 bases and J lost 0, with 11 bases in between. This CDR3 reads CASSLNVLGSGNTIYF. The DNA for the CDR3 is TGTGCCAGCAGCTTAAACGTACTAGGCTCTGGAAACACCATATATTTT.

The chain joins TRBV19 to TRBJ2-1; D may be TRBD2 (6 bases). V was trimmed by 7 bases and J by 2 bases, leaving 12 bases between them. Germline values: CDR1 LNHDA, CDR2 SQIVND (reference sequence). This CDR3 comprises 14 residues. The CDR3 reads CASIPSGPYNEQFF. In DNA form, the CDR3 reads TGTGCCAGTATTCCCAGCGGGCCCTACAATGAGCAGTTCTTC. The full variable domain, its missing parts supplied by reference TRBV19 and TRBJ2-1, is DGGITQSPKYLFRKEGQNVTLSCEQNLNHDAMYWYRQDPGQGLRLIYYSQIVNDFQKGDIAEGYSVSREKKESFPLTVTSAQKNPTAFYLCASIPSGPYNEQFFGPGTRLTVL.

The chain uses TRBV4-1 and TRBJ1-3; TRBD1 is a possible D gene (6 bases). The V end was cut by 3 bases, the J end by 9 bases, with 15 bases between. The CDR3 spans 14 residues. Per the germline V gene, CDR1 is MGHRA and CDR2 is YSYEKL. CDR3 nucleotides: TGCGCCAGCAGCCAGGGACATGCCCTGGCCACCATATATTTT. Protein product: CASSQGHALATIYF.

The rearrangement uses TRBV14 and TRBJ2-3, with D perhaps matching TRBD2 (7 bases). Trimming took off 0 bases at V and 6 bases at J, with 22 bases between the two ends. CDR3 length: 18 amino acids. Germline V lookup: CDR1 SGHDN, CDR2 FVKESK. Here the CDR3 DNA reads TGTGCCAGCAGCCAAGAGAAGATGCGAGGGGGGGCCGGGGATACGCAGTATTTT. Translated, it gives CASSQEKMRGGAGDTQYF.